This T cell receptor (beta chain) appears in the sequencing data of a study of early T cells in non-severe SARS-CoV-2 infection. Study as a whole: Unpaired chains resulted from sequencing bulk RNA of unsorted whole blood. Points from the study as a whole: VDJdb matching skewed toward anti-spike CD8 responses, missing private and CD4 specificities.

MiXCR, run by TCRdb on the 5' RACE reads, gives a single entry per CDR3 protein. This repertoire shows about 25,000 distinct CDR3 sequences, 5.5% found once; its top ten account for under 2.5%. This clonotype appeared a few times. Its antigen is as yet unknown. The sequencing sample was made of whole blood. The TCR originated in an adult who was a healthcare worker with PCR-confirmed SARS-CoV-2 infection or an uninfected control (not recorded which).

This CDR3 is CSAVVDQPQHF. The CDR3 nucleotides read TGCAGTGCTGTCGTGGATCAGCCCCAGCATTTT. The chain joins TRBV20-1 to TRBJ1-5; no clear D gene. CDR1 is DFQATT and CDR2 is SNEGSKA in the germline V gene (reference sequence). V shed 5 bases and J shed 5 bases, with 7 bases lying between them. This CDR3 spans 11 amino acids.